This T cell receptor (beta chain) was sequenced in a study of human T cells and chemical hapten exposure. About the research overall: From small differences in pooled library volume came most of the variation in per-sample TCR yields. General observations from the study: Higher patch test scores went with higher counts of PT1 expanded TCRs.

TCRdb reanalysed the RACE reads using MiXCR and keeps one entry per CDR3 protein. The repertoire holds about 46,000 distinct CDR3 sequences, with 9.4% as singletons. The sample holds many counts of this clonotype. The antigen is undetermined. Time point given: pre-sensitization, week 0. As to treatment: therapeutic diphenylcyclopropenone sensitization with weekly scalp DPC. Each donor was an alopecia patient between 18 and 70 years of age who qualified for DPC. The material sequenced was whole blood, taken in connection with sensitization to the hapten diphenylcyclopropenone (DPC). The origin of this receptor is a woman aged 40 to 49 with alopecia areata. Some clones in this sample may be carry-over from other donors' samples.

CDR3 residues: CASSSPAGGQPQHF. The CDR3 DNA is TGTGCCAGCAGTTCGCCAGCGGGAGGTCAGCCCCAGCATTTT. The V gene is TRBV28, the J gene TRBJ1-5; D not certain. Trimming removed 4 bases from V and 6 bases from J, with 13 bases in between. CDR3 length: 14 residues. Germline assignment: CDR1 MDHEN and CDR2 SYDVKM. The full variable domain, completed using reference TRBV28 and TRBJ1-5, is DVKVTQSSRYLVKRTGEKVFLECVQDMDHENMFWYRQDPGLGLRLIYFSYDVKMKEKGDIPEGYSVSREKKERFSLILESASTNQTSMYLCASSSPAGGQPQHFGDGTRLSIL.